A single sample is the source of the 19 T cell receptor beta chains below, sequenced in a study of sequential checkpoint blockade in melanoma. Treatment noted: randomized to nivolumab then ipilimumab (arm A) or the reverse (arm B). Sequencing was performed with immunoSEQ multiplex PCR; in TCRdb, only in-frame clones are kept and a portion is missing. This sample has roughly 14,000 clones; 65% to 80% occur once, and the top ten carry roughly 30%. The input for sequencing was CD8+ T cells sorted from blood (inferred from file names), taken from a patient given nivolumab and ipilimumab in sequence. The receptors here all came from a human donor with melanoma.

The table lists this clone with a few counts. The chain uses TRBV27 and TRBJ2-1, with 7 positions matching TRBD1. Germline values: CDR1 MNHEY, CDR2 SMNVEV (reference sequence). CDR3 length equals 19 residues. The V and J ends lost 2 bases and 4 bases, in that order; junction bases with no gene match: 17. CDR3 sequence reads: CASSLKQVWDSRTYNEQFF. The CDR3 DNA reads as TGTGCCAGCAGTTTAAAACAAGTGTGGGACAGCCGAACTTACAATGAGCAGTTCTTC.

This clone was recorded a few times. The rearrangement uses TRBV6-6 and TRBJ1-6; no definite D call. Trimming pared 4 bases from V and 8 bases from J, leaving 18 bases between. CDR1 and CDR2 from the germline V gene are MNHNY and SVGAGI (reference sequence). This CDR3 region has 16 residues. The CDR3 DNA follows: TGTGCCAGCAGTTCCCCAGAGGGCAGAAAGGATTCACCCCTCCACTTT. This translates into CASSSPEGRKDSPLHF.

The chain has TRBV4-1 and TRBJ2-3, with D perhaps TRBD2 (6 bases). CDR1 and CDR2 (germline): MGHRA, YSYEKL. V shed 0 bases and J shed 0 bases, with 19 bases lying between them. The CDR3 contains 19 residues. The CDR3 nucleotides read TGCGCCAGCAGCCAAGATGTGCGGGGTTATGCAGCTAGCACAGATACGCAGTATTTT. Its translation: CASSQDVRGYAASTDTQYF.

This chain joins TRBV6-5 and TRBJ1-3, with 9 bases fitting TRBD1. The CDR3 is 15 amino acids. In germline, CDR1 is MNHEY, CDR2 SVGAGI. J gave up 3 bases and V 5 bases, and 5 bases lay outside the gene matches. In nucleotides, the CDR3 is TGTGCCAGCAGTCCCGGGACAGGGTTTGGAAACACCATATATTTT. Its translation is CASSPGTGFGNTIYF.

The chain recombines TRBV4-3 with TRBJ2-2; tentatively, D is TRBD2 (6 bases). Looked up from germline, CDR1 is LGHNA and CDR2 is YSLEER. V was shortened by 4 bases and J by 3 bases, with 12 bases between the two germline ends. CDR3 length: 15 amino acids. The CDR3 coding sequence is TGCGCCAGCAGCCGGGACGGGAGCGACACCGGGGAGCTGTTTTTT. Amino acid sequence: CASSRDGSDTGELFF.

This clone was counted once. The rearrangement links TRBV29-1 to TRBJ2-7; D is unclear. The CDR3 extends over 13 amino acids. CDR1 and CDR2 from the germline V gene are SQVTM and ANQGSEA. Trimming pared 8 bases from V and 4 bases from J, leaving 18 bases between. The CDR3 bases are TGCAGCCAAATGGTTCCTAATGGTTACGAGCAGTACTTC. The encoded protein is CSQMVPNGYEQYF.

This rearrangement joins TRBV7-9 to TRBJ2-7; 10 bases match TRBD2. CDR3 length: 16 amino acids. Looked up from germline, CDR1 is SEHNR and CDR2 is FQNEAQ (reference sequence). V was pared by 5 bases and J by 2 bases, with 9 bases of the junction left unmatched. CDR3 sequence reads: CASSPLAGEGTYEQYF. CDR3 DNA: TGTGCCAGCAGCCCTCTAGCGGGAGAGGGGACCTACGAGCAGTACTTC.

This clone was seen a single time. The chain recombines TRBV5-6 with TRBJ1-1; D is ambiguous. V was trimmed by 4 bases and J by 6 bases, leaving 13 bases between them. CDR1 is SGHDT and CDR2 is YYEEEE in the germline V gene. This CDR3 has 13 amino acids. CDR3 region: CASSGEGFAEAFF. As DNA, the CDR3 is TGTGCCAGCAGCGGTGAGGGTTTCGCTGAAGCTTTCTTT.

The rearrangement joins TRBV27 to TRBJ1-1; TRBD1 is a possible D gene (6 bases). Trimming shortened V by 6 bases and J by 3 bases, and 17 bases separated the two germline ends. The CDR3 loop spans 15 amino acids. Germline V gene data show CDR1 as MNHEY and CDR2 as SMNVEV (reference sequence). The CDR3: CASSPSRGRDTEAFF. CDR3 bases: TGTGCCAGCAGCCCTAGCAGGGGAAGGGACACTGAAGCTTTCTTT.

The V and J genes are TRBV5-8 and TRBJ2-3; no reliable D call. V lost 3 bases, J lost 0 bases, and 14 bases lay in between. CDR1 is SGHTS and CDR2 is YDEGEE in the germline V gene. This CDR3 is 16 amino acids long. This CDR3 reads CASSWRKHSSTDTQYF. For the CDR3, the DNA is TGTGCCAGCAGCTGGCGGAAGCATTCTAGCACAGATACGCAGTATTTT. Looking up the rest from reference TRBV5-8 and TRBJ2-3 gives the full variable domain: EAGVTQSPTHLIKTRGQQATLRCSPISGHTSVYWYQQALGLGLQFLLWYDEGEERNRGNFPPRFSGRQFPNYSSELNVNALELEDSALYLCASSWRKHSSTDTQYFGPGTRLTVL.

This clone was found a few times. This chain uses TRBV21-1 with TRBJ2-2; the table's D call of TRBD1 was not tested on the DNA. TRBV21-1 is a pseudogene locus. This CDR3 region has 17 residues. Here the CDR3 reads CASSKFAIDRVVGELFF. The DNA for the CDR3 is TGTGCCAGCAGCAAATTTGCCATCGACAGGGTGGTCGGGGAGCTGTTTTTT.

The chain recombines TRBV27 with TRBJ2-7, with 10 bases identical to TRBD2. Germline loops: CDR1 MNHEY, CDR2 SMNVEV (reference sequence). V lost 8 bases, J lost 0 bases, and 10 bases stayed unmatched. The CDR3 is made up of 16 amino acids. DNA of the CDR3: TGTGCCAGCTGGCCAGCGGGGGGGGGAAGCTCCTACGAGCAGTACTTC. It translates to CASWPAGGGSSYEQYF.

In this sample, this clone turned up a few times. The rearrangement uses TRBV28 and TRBJ2-2; the match to TRBD1 covers 10 bases. In germline, CDR1 is MDHEN, CDR2 SYDVKM. CDR3 length: 15 residues. The V gene end was trimmed by 5 bases and the J gene end by 5 bases; junction bases not matched to a gene: 5. In DNA form, the CDR3 reads TGTGCCAGCAGTAGACAGGGGGCGCGAACCGGGGAGCTGTTTTTT. Translated: CASSRQGARTGELFF.

This CDR3 is CASSETGLAGFYEQYF. CDR3 nucleotide sequence: TGTGCCAGCAGTGAAACGGGACTAGCGGGATTTTACGAGCAGTACTTC. The chain combines TRBV27 with TRBJ2-7; 13 bases are a match to TRBD2. The V segment lost 5 bases and the J segment 4 bases; nucleotides outside the gene matches: 8. The CDR3 spans 16 residues. Germline V lookup: CDR1 MNHEY, CDR2 SMNVEV (reference sequence).

The genes are TRBV9 and TRBJ2-5; D is unresolved. The end of the DNA is better explained by TRBJ2-7, so the J call may be wrong. Germline CDR1 is SGDLS and CDR2 is YYNGEE. The CDR3 is made up of 12 amino acids. The CDR3 DNA reads as TGTGCCAGCAGCCCCGGGTTTGACGAGCAGTACTTC. Encoded protein: CASSPGFDEQYF.

The chain joins TRBV2 to TRBJ2-7, with a tentative D call TRBD2 (5 bases). The germline V gene encodes CDR1 SNHLY and CDR2 FYNNEI. V shed 4 bases and J shed 5 bases, with 15 bases lying between them. This CDR3 comprises 14 residues. The CDR3 DNA follows: TGTGCCAGCAGTGTAGGAGGAGGAGGTAACGAGCAGTACTTC. Translating it yields CASSVGGGGNEQYF.

V and J are TRBV4-1 and TRBJ2-7; 9 bases line up with TRBD1. The CDR3 loop spans 14 amino acids. V shed 4 bases and J 6 bases; nucleotides not matched to a gene: 7. CDR1 is MGHRA, CDR2 YSYEKL, per germline. DNA of the CDR3: TGCGCCAGCAGCCCCGGGACAGGGCGATCCGAGCAGTACTTC. Protein: CASSPGTGRSEQYF.

This clone has only a few counts. This chain links TRBV29-1 with TRBJ2-7; 12 bases fit TRBD2. This CDR3 contains 14 residues. V dropped 6 bases and J dropped 7; count of bases not matched to a gene: 10. Germline loops: CDR1 SQVTM, CDR2 ANQGSEA. The CDR3 bases are TGCAGCGTGACCGGGACTAGCGGGTTAGCAGAGCAGTACTTC. Amino acids: CSVTGTSGLAEQYF.

The chain uses TRBV7-8 and TRBJ2-5; D is perhaps TRBD1 (5 bases). The end of the DNA fits TRBJ2-7 better, so the J call may be wrong. The CDR3 totals 17 residues. Germline CDR1 is SGHVS and CDR2 is FQNEAQ. The CDR3 spells CASSLDNPGKPPYEQYF. CDR3 nucleotides: TGTGCCAGCAGCTTAGACAATCCAGGGAAACCCCCCTACGAGCAGTACTTC.